These 30 T cell receptor beta chains came from one sample sequenced in a study of T cell responses to AZD1222 COVID-19 vaccine. The repertoire was sequenced with immunoSEQ multiplex PCR; TCRdb's copy has only in-frame clones and lacks some. This table has 140,000 to 150,000 clones, 88% appearing once. Source: peripheral blood, taken 28 days after the second dose of the MenACWY control vaccine. The receptors stem from an adult who received the MenACWY meningococcal vaccine as a control.

The table lists this clone with a few counts. The chain carries TRBV9 and TRBJ2-5; 7 bases align to TRBD2. The CDR3 is 14 residues long. J was trimmed by 4 bases and V by 1 base; bases with no gene match: 4. From germline, CDR1 is SGDLS and CDR2 YYNGEE. As DNA, the CDR3 is TGTGCCAGCAGCGTAATGGCGGGAGCAGAGACCCAGTACTTC. Protein sequence: CASSVMAGAETQYF.

This chain uses TRBV7-9 with TRBJ1-1, with 10 bases aligning to TRBD1. Germline values: CDR1 SEHNR, CDR2 FQNEAQ (reference sequence). V trimming: 2 bases; J trimming: 1 base; junction bases outside the gene matches: 4. The CDR3 contains 16 residues. The CDR3 bases are TGTGCCAGCAGCTTACTGGGGACAGGGGAGAACACTGAAGCTTTCTTT. It encodes CASSLLGTGENTEAFF.

The chain carries TRBV5-4 and TRBJ2-3; 11 bases line up with TRBD1. V gave up 1 base and J gave up 3 bases; unmatched junction bases: 7. Germline CDR1 reads SGHNT; CDR2 reads YYREEE (reference sequence). The CDR3 contains 17 residues. The CDR3 DNA sequence: TGTGCCAGCAGCTTGAAATTGGGACAGGGGGAAACAGATACGCAGTATTTT. It yields the protein CASSLKLGQGETDTQYF.

This clone has just a few counts. V is TRBV10-3 and J is TRBJ2-1; D call uncertain. Germline assignment: CDR1 ENHRY and CDR2 SYGVKD. Trimming left V 6 bases short and J 3 bases short, with 12 bases between. The CDR3 covers 14 residues. The CDR3 loop is CAIRPSTFYNEQFF. Written as DNA, the CDR3 is TGTGCCATCAGGCCCTCGACCTTCTACAATGAGCAGTTCTTC.

The rearrangement joins TRBV18 to TRBJ1-1; no clear D. The CDR3 totals 17 residues. Looked up from germline, CDR1 is KGHSH and CDR2 is LQKENI. Trimming removed 6 bases from V and 6 bases from J, with 26 bases in between. The CDR3 DNA follows: TGTGCCAGCTCTCATATTCGACCTGAGCTACTGGGTGCTGAAGCTTTCTTT. It encodes CASSHIRPELLGAEAFF.

The V gene is TRBV5-4, the J gene TRBJ1-1; TRBD1 is a possible D gene (5 bases). Germline CDR1 and CDR2: SGHNT and YYREEE (reference sequence). The V end lost 2 bases, the J end lost 1 base, and 12 bases lay between the germline ends. The CDR3 is made up of 15 amino acids. The CDR3 DNA reads TGTGCCAGCAGCTTCCATACCCAGGGGAACACTGAAGCTTTCTTT. Its protein is CASSFHTQGNTEAFF.

The chain is built from TRBV10-3 and TRBJ1-1, with 9 bases identical to TRBD1. CDR1 is ENHRY, CDR2 SYGVKD, per germline. Losses at the gene ends were 2 bases for V and 11 bases for J; bases not matched to a gene: 12. The CDR3 loop spans 15 amino acids. The chain's CDR3 is CAISEPPGQGVEAFF. The CDR3 DNA sequence: TGTGCCATCAGTGAGCCTCCGGGACAGGGAGTTGAGGCTTTCTTT.

The chain is built from TRBV25-1 and TRBJ1-3, with D unresolved. This CDR3 is 14 amino acids long. The germline V and J ends were trimmed by 2 bases and 4 bases, with 9 bases remaining between them. The V gene's germline CDR1 is MGHDK and CDR2 SYGVNS. The chain's CDR3 is CASSEGSRGNTIYF. The DNA for the CDR3 is TGTGCCAGCAGTGAAGGGAGTAGGGGAAACACCATATATTTT.

The chain couples TRBV28 to TRBJ2-7; 9 nucleotides line up with TRBD2. Germline assignment: CDR1 MDHEN and CDR2 SYDVKM. The CDR3 consists of 16 residues. V lost 5 bases to trimming and J lost 6 bases; unmatched junction nucleotides: 14. CDR3 in amino acids: CASSPPEGGRAFEQYF. In nucleotides, the CDR3 is TGTGCCAGCAGTCCCCCCGAAGGCGGGAGGGCCTTCGAGCAGTACTTC.

The gene calls are TRBV2 and TRBJ2-2; D ambiguous. The V gene's germline CDR1 is SNHLY and CDR2 FYNNEI. The ends were cut back, 3 bases at V and 7 bases at J, with 9 bases in the middle. The CDR3 loop spans 13 amino acids. CDR3 protein: CASSEEMNGELFF. CDR3 bases: TGTGCCAGCAGTGAGGAAATGAACGGGGAGCTGTTTTTT.

This clone was seen once. V is TRBV9 and J is TRBJ2-1, with D possibly TRBD2 on 6 matching bases. Germline assignment: CDR1 SGDLS and CDR2 YYNGEE. The germline V and J ends were trimmed by 2 bases and 8 bases, with 11 bases remaining between them. This CDR3 is built from 13 residues. This chain's CDR3 is CASSVAGRHEQFF. As DNA, the CDR3 is TGTGCCAGCAGCGTGGCGGGAAGGCATGAGCAGTTCTTC.

The V gene is TRBV28, the J gene TRBJ2-2; 12 nucleotides line up with TRBD2. The germline CDR1 and CDR2 sequences are MDHEN and SYDVKM. After removal of 3 bases from V and 3 bases from J, the junction contained 5 bases not matched to a gene. The CDR3 is made up of 17 amino acids. The CDR3 sequence is CASSFGTSGPHTGELFF. CDR3 bases: TGTGCCAGCAGTTTCGGGACTAGCGGGCCTCACACCGGGGAGCTGTTTTTT.

The sample holds one count of this clone. The chain has TRBV5-1 and TRBJ1-2, with D unresolved. CDR3 length: 14 residues. Germline CDR1 SGHRS, CDR2 YFSETQ. The germline V and J ends were trimmed by 0 bases and 3 bases, with 9 bases remaining between them. The CDR3 DNA sequence: TGCGCCAGCAGCTTGGCCGCGGCGGACTATGGCTACACCTTC. Its protein product is CASSLAAADYGYTF.

The chain couples TRBV5-1 to TRBJ1-1; D is uncertain. This CDR3 region has 15 residues. CDR1 and CDR2 from the germline V gene are SGHRS and YFSETQ. The V and J ends lost 5 bases and 3 bases respectively, with 17 bases between them. CDR3 loop: CASRRDQAGDTEAFF. The CDR3 DNA reads as TGCGCCAGCAGGCGAGACCAGGCTGGGGACACTGAAGCTTTCTTT.

The chain uses TRBV5-4 and TRBJ2-2, with D tentatively TRBD1 (6 bases). Trimming stripped 5 bases from V and 4 bases from J, with 15 bases between. Per germline, CDR1 SGHNT and CDR2 YYREEE (reference sequence). This CDR3 has 15 residues. The CDR3 region has the DNA TGTGCCAGCAGTCAAGGGGGAGTGGGCACCGGGGAGCTGTTTTTT. Translating gives CASSQGGVGTGELFF.

This chain connects TRBV6-4 to TRBJ2-1; D remains ambiguous. The ends were cut back, 2 bases at V and 8 bases at J, with 4 bases in the middle. Germline loops: CDR1 MRHNA, CDR2 SNTAGT. The length of the CDR3 is 11 residues. The CDR3: CASSDAHEQFF. In DNA form, the CDR3 reads TGTGCCAGCAGTGACGCCCATGAGCAGTTCTTC.

The chain is built from TRBV9 and TRBJ1-2; no definite D call. Germline CDR1 and CDR2: SGDLS and YYNGEE. There are 13 residues in the CDR3. Trimming took off 1 base at V and 3 bases at J, with 7 bases between the two ends. The CDR3 spells CASSVRVHYGYTF. DNA of the CDR3: TGTGCCAGCAGCGTAAGGGTACACTATGGCTACACCTTC. Full variable domain (outside the CDR3, taken from reference TRBV9 and TRBJ1-2): DSGVTQTPKHLITATGQRVTLRCSPRSGDLSVYWYQQSLDQGLQFLIQYYNGEERAKGNILERFSAQQFPDLHSELNLSSLELGDSALYFCASSVRVHYGYTFGSGTRLTVV.

The rearrangement links TRBV6-2 or TRBV6-3 to TRBJ1-1, with D hard to call. Trimming took 0 bases from V and 4 from J, leaving 15 bases between them. The germline gives CDR1 MNHEY, CDR2 SVGEGT. CDR3 length equals 16 residues. The CDR3 DNA sequence: TGTGCCAGCAGTTACTCGGATACAGTACCTACCACTGAAGCTTTCTTT. It encodes CASSYSDTVPTTEAFF.

The chain uses TRBV5-6 and TRBJ2-5, with 8 nucleotides matching TRBD2. This CDR3 is 15 amino acids long. Per the germline V gene, CDR1 is SGHDT and CDR2 is YYEEEE. J was trimmed by 5 bases and V by 0 bases; bases with no gene match: 6. The CDR3 spells CASSLDGGAGETQYF. CDR3 bases: TGTGCCAGCAGCTTGGACGGGGGGGCCGGGGAGACCCAGTACTTC.

In the case of this clone: Other DNA sequences in this specimen translate into the identical CDR3. This chain joins TRBV4-3 and TRBJ1-2, with D possibly being TRBD1 (5 bases). CDR1 is LGHNA and CDR2 is YSLEER in the germline V gene. V gave up 0 bases and J gave up 5 bases, with 7 bases separating them. CDR3 length equals 13 residues. The CDR3 here is CASSQEGHYGYTF. The CDR3 nucleotides are TGCGCCAGCAGCCAAGAAGGACATTATGGCTACACCTTC.

The J gene is TRBJ2-6, the V gene TRBV7-8; D assignment may be TRBD1 or TRBD2 (6 bases each). The CDR3 totals 17 residues. CDR1 SGHVS and CDR2 FQNEAQ come from the germline V gene. The germline V and J ends were trimmed by 1 base and 4 bases, with 14 bases remaining between them. This CDR3 reads CASSLEVRGPGANVLTF. CDR3 coding DNA: TGTGCCAGCAGCTTAGAAGTCCGGGGGCCCGGGGCCAACGTCCTGACTTTC.

This sequence joins TRBV6-1 and TRBJ1-3, with D unclear. Germline V gives CDR1 MNHNS, CDR2 SASEGT. V was pared by 3 bases and J by 0 bases, with 12 bases between. This CDR3 is 16 amino acids long. The CDR3 region is CASSESSVNSGNTIYF. The CDR3 DNA reads TGTGCCAGCAGTGAGTCGTCAGTTAACTCTGGAAACACCATATATTTT.

This chain connects TRBV12-3 or TRBV12-4 to TRBJ2-3; tentative D call: TRBD2 (6 bases). This CDR3 has 12 amino acids. V was clipped by 7 bases and J by 7 bases, with 12 bases between them. The CDR3: CASTRDLHTQYF. The DNA of the CDR3 is TGTGCCAGCACCCGGGACTTACATACGCAGTATTTT.

The chain has TRBV6-4 and TRBJ2-2; the match to TRBD2 covers 10 bases. The CDR3 consists of 16 residues. The germline CDR1 and CDR2 sequences are MRHNA and SNTAGT. J gave up 2 bases and V 4 bases, and 4 bases lay outside the gene matches. The CDR3 nucleotides are TGTGCCAGCAGTGTAGCGGGAGGCCTAAACACCGGGGAGCTGTTTTTT. Its protein product is CASSVAGGLNTGELFF.

The chain is built from TRBV28 and TRBJ2-7; maybe TRBD1 (6 bases). Per germline, CDR1 MDHEN and CDR2 SYDVKM. Trimming took 5 bases from V and 1 from J, leaving 21 bases between them. The CDR3 runs 17 residues. CDR3 sequence (DNA): TGTGCCAGCAGTAGTCCTCGACAGGCAGATAGGTCCTACGAGCAGTACTTC. It yields the protein CASSSPRQADRSYEQYF. Combining the CDR3 with reference TRBV28 and TRBJ2-7 gives the whole variable domain DVKVTQSSRYLVKRTGEKVFLECVQDMDHENMFWYRQDPGLGLRLIYFSYDVKMKEKGDIPEGYSVSREKKERFSLILESASTNQTSMYLCASSSPRQADRSYEQYFGPGTRLTVT.

V gene TRBV7-9 combines with J gene TRBJ1-6; a possible D gene is TRBD1 (5 bases). Trimming pared 3 bases from V and 5 bases from J, leaving 11 bases between. The CDR3 sequence is 15 residues long. Per germline, CDR1 SEHNR and CDR2 FQNEAQ (reference sequence). The CDR3 loop is CASSFSGTDNSPLHF. The CDR3 DNA reads TGTGCCAGCAGCTTCTCCGGGACCGATAATTCACCCCTCCACTTT.

The gene calls are TRBV16 and TRBJ1-5; 8 nucleotides agree with TRBD1. J was trimmed by 2 bases and V by 4 bases; bases with no gene match: 13. The CDR3 covers 18 residues. Germline CDR1 reads KGHSY; CDR2 reads FQNENV. For the CDR3, the DNA is TGTGCCAGCAGCCGTCACATGACAGGGGCGGGAGGCAATCAGCCCCAGCATTTT. Its protein product is CASSRHMTGAGGNQPQHF.

V and J are TRBV24-1 and TRBJ2-2; weak D call: TRBD1 (6 bases). Germline lookup yields CDR1 KGHDR and CDR2 SFDVKD. V lost 4 bases and J lost 0, with 11 bases in between. The CDR3 runs 16 residues. The CDR3 bases are TGTGCCACCAGTGACACCGGGACATCGAACACCGGGGAGCTGTTTTTT. Translating it yields CATSDTGTSNTGELFF.

The chain joins TRBV7-2 to TRBJ1-2; D possibly corresponds to TRBD1 (6 bases). The CDR3 covers 15 residues. The V and J ends lost 1 base and 2 bases respectively, with 11 bases between them. Germline assignment: CDR1 SGHTA and CDR2 FQGNSA. This chain's CDR3 is CASSLVAGGNYGYTF. As DNA, the CDR3 is TGTGCCAGCAGCTTAGTTGCTGGGGGCAACTATGGCTACACCTTC.

The V gene is TRBV19, the J gene TRBJ1-5; 7 nucleotides align to TRBD1. The CDR3 runs to 20 residues. From germline, CDR1 is LNHDA and CDR2 SQIVND (reference sequence). V gave up 0 bases and J gave up 1 base; unmatched junction bases: 15. CDR3 sequence: CASSIEKRRQGIRSNQPQHF. CDR3 in DNA: TGTGCCAGTAGTATAGAAAAAAGGAGACAGGGAATTAGGAGCAATCAGCCCCAGCATTTT.